This T cell receptor beta chain stems from a study of T cell responses to AZD1222 COVID-19 vaccine. The protocol was immunoSEQ multiplex PCR, while the TCRdb copy is restricted to in-frame clones and leaves out a portion. The repertoire consists of 150,000 to 250,000 clones, with 85% to 95% occurring once and the leading ten covering roughly 0.99%. The CDR3 contains 14 residues. CDR1 is ENHRY and CDR2 is SYGVKD in the germline V gene. V lost 5 bases and J lost 1, with 11 bases in between. This clone was counted a few times. The clonotype originates from an adult who received the AZD1222 COVID-19 vaccine. This specimen was peripheral blood, taken 28 days after the second AZD1222 dose. The rearrangement uses TRBV10-3 and TRBJ1-2; weak D call: TRBD1 (6 bases). The CDR3 region is CAISNRAFNYGYTF. DNA of the CDR3: TGTGCCATCAGTAACAGGGCTTTTAACTATGGCTACACCTTC.